The source of this T cell receptor beta chain is a study of blood T cell repertoires in COVID-19. Sequencing used immunoSEQ multiplex PCR; TCRdb keeps in-frame clones, though not all of them. The table lists about 49,000 clones, roughly four fifths of them singletons. The germline gives CDR1 KGHSH, CDR2 LQKENI. CDR3 size: 13 residues. Trimming removed 2 bases at V and 8 bases at J, with 10 bases between. V and J are TRBV18 and TRBJ1-3, with D possibly being TRBD1 (6 bases). The TCR sequence derives from a woman aged 60-75 years with acute or convalescent COVID-19. Material: peripheral blood. As DNA, the CDR3 is TGTGCCAGCTCACCAGGACAGCTTTACACCATATATTTT. It translates to CASSPGQLYTIYF.